Shown below are 18 T cell receptor beta chains from a single sample sequenced in a study of breast tumors, draining lymph nodes, adjacent tissues (dated by TCRdb to about 2016). The lymph node samples were taken from the axillary draining lymph nodes of breast cancer patients. The library was generated by multiplex PCR. Instrument on record: Illumina HiSeq 2000. TCRdb trimmed the raw reads at Q25, called clones with MiXCR and kept productive beta chains. Rows are unified per CDR3 protein, each entry keeping the most common DNA and genes. The table for this sample lists 90,000 to 120,000 distinct CDR3 sequences; over 20% of them were counted only once. The ten largest clones capture roughly 1.2% of the sample. The sequenced sample was axillary lymph node tissue. These receptors all stem from a female donor with breast cancer. Some clones in this sample may be carry-over from other donors' samples.

This clonotype came up many times. This chain uses TRBV29-1 with TRBJ2-5; 8 nucleotides align to TRBD2. Trimming at V came to 5 bases and at J to 5 bases, leaving 16 bases not matched to a gene. Germline V CDR1 and CDR2: SQVTM, ANQGSEA. The CDR3 runs 16 residues. CDR3 in amino acids: CSVSTGTRGAGETQYF. For the CDR3, the DNA is TGCAGCGTTTCAACCGGGACTAGGGGGGCAGGGGAGACCCAGTACTTC.

The rearrangement joins TRBV6-6 to TRBJ2-4; D is possibly TRBD1 (6 bases). Trimming left V 6 bases short and J 5 bases short, with 17 bases between. CDR1 and CDR2 from the germline V gene are MNHNY and SVGAGI (reference sequence). The CDR3 covers 15 residues. CDR3 nucleotide sequence: TGTGCCAGCAGGCCCAGGGGCGCACCCCAAAACATTCAGTACTTC. Translation gives CASRPRGAPQNIQYF.

CDR3 loop: CASAGGGGQNQPQHF. Written as DNA, the CDR3 is TGTGCCAGCGCTGGGGGCGGGGGGCAGAATCAGCCCCAGCATTTT. The V and J genes are TRBV6-1 and TRBJ1-5, with D perhaps TRBD1 (6 bases). Trimming cost V 8 bases and J 4 bases, with 18 bases left between them. Germline loops: CDR1 MNHNS, CDR2 SASEGT. This CDR3 is built from 15 residues.

This clonotype was recorded many times. The rearrangement links TRBV24-1 to TRBJ2-2; 8 nucleotides line up with TRBD2. The CDR3 consists of 16 residues. Germline V gene lookup returns CDR1 KGHDR and CDR2 SFDVKD. Trimming cost V 0 bases and J 4 bases; bases outside gene matches: 3. The CDR3 DNA follows: TGTGCCACCAGTGATTTGCGGGCGGGGGGCACCGGGGAGCTGTTTTTT. Translation: CATSDLRAGGTGELFF.

This clonotype appeared many times. CDR3 region: CASSDEGGSYEQYF. The CDR3 region has the DNA TGTGCCAGCAGCGACGAGGGGGGGTCCTACGAGCAGTACTTC. This chain connects TRBV9 to TRBJ2-7, with TRBD2 as a possible D gene (7 bases). This CDR3 has 14 residues. Germline values: CDR1 SGDLS, CDR2 YYNGEE. V lost 3 bases and J lost 1, with 11 bases in between.

This clonotype was recorded at least ten times. The rearrangement links TRBV9 to TRBJ2-1; a weak D match, TRBD2 (5 bases). The germline gives CDR1 SGDLS, CDR2 YYNGEE. This CDR3 region has 13 residues. V was clipped by 7 bases and J by 0 bases, with 8 bases between them. The CDR3 reads CASGGSSYNEQFF. In nucleotides, the CDR3 is TGTGCCAGCGGTGGGAGCTCCTACAATGAGCAGTTCTTC.

This clonotype was recorded many times. J is TRBJ2-7 and V is TRBV20-1, with D perhaps TRBD1 (6 bases). This CDR3 has 14 amino acids. CDR1 is DFQATT and CDR2 is SNEGSKA in the germline V gene (reference sequence). The V end was cut by 3 bases, the J end by 2 bases, with 14 bases between. The CDR3 spells CSASSGRGAYEQYF. Here the CDR3 DNA reads TGCAGTGCTAGTTCCGGCAGGGGCGCCTACGAGCAGTACTTC.

Ten or more counts support this clonotype. The chain recombines TRBV27 with TRBJ1-2; D gene unclear. Germline-derived CDR1 and CDR2 are MNHEY and SMNVEV (reference sequence). Trimming removed 2 bases at V and 7 bases at J, with 11 bases between. This CDR3 spans 13 amino acids. CDR3 protein: CASSLKGLGGYTF. As DNA, the CDR3 is TGTGCCAGCAGTTTAAAGGGTTTGGGTGGCTACACCTTC.

This clonotype showed up many times. The chain carries TRBV12-3 or TRBV12-4 and TRBJ2-1, with 7 bases fitting TRBD1. After removal of 6 bases from V and 7 bases from J, the junction contained 12 bases not matched to a gene. The CDR3 has 15 amino acids. In nucleotides, the CDR3 is TGTGCCAGCAGCCTCACCTCCGGGACAGTGAATGAGCAGTTCTTC. As protein: CASSLTSGTVNEQFF.

This clonotype came up many times. CDR3 nucleotides: TGTGCCAGCAGTTTAAGGGCGAGAAGCTCCTACAATGAGCAGTTCTTC. Translation gives CASSLRARSSYNEQFF. This chain connects TRBV12-3 or TRBV12-4 to TRBJ2-1; D is ambiguous. This CDR3 is built from 16 residues. V dropped 2 bases and J dropped 0 bases, with 11 bases sitting between them.

This clonotype was recorded many times. CDR3: CASSLRGQPQHF. The CDR3 DNA reads TGTGCCAGCAGCTTGCGGGGACAGCCCCAGCATTTT. V usage is TRBV5-4 and J usage is TRBJ1-5; unclear D gene. CDR3 size: 12 residues. Germline V gives CDR1 SGHNT, CDR2 YYREEE (reference sequence). The V and J ends lost 1 base and 7 bases respectively, with 6 bases between them.

This clonotype occurred many times. V and J are TRBV30 and TRBJ2-3; TRBD1 matches 7 bases. In germline, CDR1 is GTSNPN, CDR2 SVGIG (reference sequence). The CDR3 is made up of 12 amino acids. The V gene end was trimmed by 4 bases and the J gene end by 4 bases; junction bases not matched to a gene: 2. The CDR3 sequence: CAWTQGADTQYF. In DNA form, the CDR3 reads TGTGCCTGGACTCAGGGGGCAGATACGCAGTATTTT.

This clonotype was picked up many times. The chain uses TRBV7-8 and TRBJ2-7, with D perhaps matching TRBD2 (5 bases). CDR3 length: 15 amino acids. CDR1 is SGHVS, CDR2 FQNEAQ, per germline. The V end lost 5 bases, the J end lost 0 bases, and 14 bases lay between the germline ends. CDR3 bases: TGTGCCAGCAGCGTCGGACTCTATGTCTCCTACGAGCAGTACTTC. Its translation is CASSVGLYVSYEQYF.

The sample holds many counts of this clonotype. The CDR3 here is CAWSVGEGGYGYTF. CDR3 nucleotides: TGTGCCTGGAGTGTGGGGGAAGGAGGCTATGGCTACACCTTC. J is TRBJ1-2 and V is TRBV30; possibly TRBD1 for D (5 bases). Per germline, CDR1 GTSNPN and CDR2 SVGIG (reference sequence). V dropped 0 bases and J dropped 4 bases, with 12 bases sitting between them. This CDR3 is 14 amino acids long.

This clonotype was recorded at least ten times. The chain uses TRBV6-6 and TRBJ2-3, with 7 bases lining up with TRBD2. The CDR3 is 15 residues long. V gave up 2 bases and J gave up 10 bases; unmatched junction bases: 12. The germline V gene encodes CDR1 MNHNY and CDR2 SVGAGI (reference sequence). CDR3 in DNA: TGTGCCAGCAGTTACGCAATCCTGACTAGCAAATCGCAGTATTTT. Translation: CASSYAILTSKSQYF.

In this sample, this clonotype turned up many times. The chain has TRBV6-6 and TRBJ1-2, with TRBD1 matching 7 bases. V gave up 5 bases and J gave up 4 bases; unmatched junction bases: 10. The CDR3 loop spans 15 amino acids. Germline CDR1 is MNHNY and CDR2 is SVGAGI (reference sequence). The DNA of the CDR3 is TGTGCCAGCAGTAACCAAGCAGGGGGGAGCTATGGCTACACCTTC. Its translation: CASSNQAGGSYGYTF.

At least ten counts were recorded for this clonotype. V and J are TRBV4-2 and TRBJ2-2; 7 positions match TRBD1. V shed 3 bases and J 7 bases; nucleotides not matched to a gene: 11. The CDR3 is 16 amino acids. Germline lookup yields CDR1 LGHNA and CDR2 YNFKEQ. The CDR3 spells CASSQIVDRVNGELFF. CDR3 nucleotides: TGTGCCAGCAGCCAGATAGTCGACAGGGTGAACGGGGAGCTGTTTTTT.

The V and J genes are TRBV6-1 and TRBJ1-1, with TRBD1 as a possible D gene (6 bases). The CDR3 is 13 residues long. Looked up from germline, CDR1 is MNHNS and CDR2 is SASEGT. With 5 bases removed from V and 11 bases from J, the gap between germline ends came to 18 bases. CDR3 sequence reads: CASSFSQTGRAFF. Written as DNA, the CDR3 is TGTGCCAGCAGTTTTAGCCAAACAGGGCGGGCTTTCTTT.